Following are 17 T cell receptor beta chains from one sample sequenced in a study of blood T cell repertoires in COVID-19. Profiled with immunoSEQ multiplex PCR; TCRdb holds only in-frame clones, not every one. The sample shows approximately 140,000 clones, 81% of them seen only once. Material: peripheral blood. These receptors all stem from a human donor with acute or convalescent COVID-19. The donor label of this sample is uncertain.

The chain carries TRBV3-1 (or the pseudogene TRBV3-2) and TRBJ2-7; TRBD2 might be the D (6 bases). Germline V CDR1 and CDR2: LGHDT, YNNKEL (reference sequence). Trimming removed 3 bases at V and 9 bases at J, with 12 bases between. This CDR3 has 12 amino acids. The CDR3 DNA reads as TGTGCCAGCAGCCAGGGACCGGGAGTGCAGTACTTC. This codes for CASSQGPGVQYF.

This chain joins TRBV19 and TRBJ1-2; the D gene is possibly TRBD1 (5 bases). The CDR3 runs 13 residues. The germline CDR1 and CDR2 sequences are LNHDA and SQIVND (reference sequence). V lost 5 bases and J 1 base, leaving 8 bases between the germline ends. CDR3 sequence reads: CASSRTRNYGYTF. CDR3 sequence (DNA): TGTGCCAGTAGTCGGACACGTAACTATGGCTACACCTTC.

On this clone itself: Within the sample, other DNA sequences also encode this same CDR3. V usage is TRBV19 and J usage is TRBJ1-1; 12 bases line up with TRBD1. Looked up from germline, CDR1 is LNHDA and CDR2 is SQIVND (reference sequence). J was trimmed by 4 bases and V by 5 bases; bases with no gene match: 5. This CDR3 region has 15 residues. In nucleotides, the CDR3 is TGTGCCAGTAGTGGGGACAGGGGGCGCGGCACTGAAGCTTTCTTT. Translating it yields CASSGDRGRGTEAFF.

The J gene is TRBJ1-2, the V gene TRBV5-4; D is unclear. The CDR3 loop spans 12 amino acids. V was shortened by 4 bases and J by 5 bases, with 9 bases between the two germline ends. CDR1 is SGHNT and CDR2 is YYREEE in the germline V gene (reference sequence). CDR3 nucleotide sequence: TGTGCCAGCAGCCGAGACATGTATGGCTACACCTTC. Translating it yields CASSRDMYGYTF.

This clone has more than one count but fewer than ten. This chain uses TRBV6-1 with TRBJ2-3, with D possibly TRBD1 on 5 matching bases. Germline V gene sequence: CDR1 MNHNS, CDR2 SASEGT. This CDR3 is 15 amino acids long. Trimming shortened V by 0 bases and J by 5 bases, and 12 bases separated the two germline ends. The CDR3 sequence: CASSEAGRALDTQYF. The CDR3 DNA is TGTGCCAGCAGTGAAGCGGGGCGTGCGTTAGATACGCAGTATTTT.

V and J are TRBV27 and TRBJ1-6; D remains unclear. Deletions cut 7 bases from V and 8 bases from J, with 21 bases between. From germline, CDR1 is MNHEY and CDR2 SMNVEV (reference sequence). The CDR3 extends over 16 amino acids. DNA of the CDR3: TGTGCCAGCAAGCCAGGAACCACATCTACATATTCACCCCTCCACTTT. Translation gives CASKPGTTSTYSPLHF.

The sample holds a few counts of this clone. This chain links TRBV10-3 with TRBJ1-1; perhaps TRBD1 as D (6 bases). In germline, CDR1 is ENHRY, CDR2 SYGVKD. The V gene lost 3 bases and the J gene lost 1 base, with 15 bases spanning the gap. This CDR3 spans 16 amino acids. DNA for the CDR3: TGTGCCATCAGTGAAGGGGGTTTAGGGAGGAACACTGAAGCTTTCTTT. Translation: CAISEGGLGRNTEAFF.

The chain links TRBV5-1 to TRBJ2-3; D is unresolved. Looked up from germline, CDR1 is SGHRS and CDR2 is YFSETQ. The CDR3 covers 12 residues. Trimming stripped 7 bases from V and 4 bases from J, with 10 bases between. CDR3 DNA: TGCGCCAGCGGAGACTCCGCAGATACGCAGTATTTT. Translated, it gives CASGDSADTQYF.

The gene calls are TRBV19 and TRBJ2-3, with a tentative D call TRBD2 (6 bases). The germline CDR1 and CDR2 sequences are LNHDA and SQIVND (reference sequence). CDR3 length: 16 amino acids. V was trimmed by 3 bases and J by 3 bases, leaving 16 bases between them. CDR3 nucleotides: TGTGCCAGTAGTATCTCGGGCAGGGCGGGGACAGATACGCAGTATTTT. The encoded protein is CASSISGRAGTDTQYF.

This clone was found once. The rearrangement links TRBV9 to TRBJ2-1; 11 positions agree with TRBD2. With V trimmed by 0 bases and J by 7 bases, 3 bases remained unmatched. This CDR3 region has 15 residues. Per the germline V gene, CDR1 is SGDLS and CDR2 is YYNGEE. The CDR3 loop is CASSVASGGRNEQFF. CDR3 DNA: TGTGCCAGCAGCGTAGCTAGCGGGGGGCGGAATGAGCAGTTCTTC.

The rearrangement uses TRBV11-1 and TRBJ2-3; tentative D call: TRBD1 (6 bases). This CDR3 comprises 15 residues. The V and J ends lost 5 bases and 2 bases respectively, with 14 bases between them. Germline CDR1 is SGHAT and CDR2 is FQDESV (reference sequence). The CDR3 sequence is CASSLGGQFTDTQYF. The CDR3 DNA sequence: TGTGCCAGCAGCCTCGGCGGACAGTTCACAGATACGCAGTATTTT.

The chain carries TRBV2 and TRBJ1-1, with D possibly being TRBD1 (6 bases). The ends were cut back, 8 bases at V and 0 bases at J, with 10 bases in the middle. Germline V gives CDR1 SNHLY, CDR2 FYNNEI. CDR3 length: 13 residues. The CDR3 sequence is CASHGGLNTEAFF. CDR3 in DNA: TGTGCCAGCCACGGGGGGCTGAACACTGAAGCTTTCTTT. Full variable domain (outside the CDR3, taken from reference TRBV2 and TRBJ1-1): EPEVTQTPSHQVTQMGQEVILRCVPISNHLYFYWYRQILGQKVEFLVSFYNNEISEKSEIFDDQFSVERPDGSNFTLKIRSTKLEDSAMYFCASHGGLNTEAFFGQGTRLTVV.

This clone was detected once. The V gene is TRBV14, the J gene TRBJ2-7, with TRBD1 matching over 7 bases. The ends lost 10 bases at V and 4 bases at J; junction bases unmatched: 16. The CDR3 is 15 amino acids. In germline, CDR1 is SGHDN, CDR2 FVKESK. The CDR3 nucleotides are TGTGCCACCCTCCTAGAGGGGGACAGTTCATACGAGCAGTACTTC. It codes for CATLLEGDSSYEQYF.

The chain links TRBV3-1 (or the pseudogene TRBV3-2) to TRBJ1-1; 7 bases agree with TRBD1. Trimming removed 3 bases from V and 10 bases from J; junction bases left unmatched: 11. Per the germline V gene, CDR1 is LGHDT and CDR2 is YNNKEL (reference sequence). The CDR3 runs 14 residues. The CDR3 DNA is TGTGCCAGCAGCCAGGGACAGCGCGTATTGACAGCTTTCTTT. Translating it yields CASSQGQRVLTAFF.

This clone was counted a single time. This chain uses TRBV9 with TRBJ1-6; the D is unclear. Trimming took 1 base from V and 5 from J, leaving 4 bases between them. The length of the CDR3 is 13 residues. CDR1 SGDLS and CDR2 YYNGEE come from the germline V gene. The chain's CDR3 is CASSVTDNSPLHF. CDR3 DNA: TGTGCCAGCAGCGTAACGGATAATTCACCCCTCCACTTT.

This clone has more than one count but fewer than ten. The chain uses TRBV6-5 and TRBJ1-2; 9 bases align to TRBD1. CDR3 length: 15 amino acids. J lost 6 bases, V lost 6 bases, and 11 bases had no gene match. The germline V gene encodes CDR1 MNHEY and CDR2 SVGAGI. Here the CDR3 reads CASSSRTGDWDGYTF. CDR3 DNA sequence: TGTGCCAGCAGCTCCCGGACAGGGGACTGGGATGGCTACACCTTC.

This clone has a single count. The chain combines TRBV11-1 with TRBJ1-3; D remains unclear. With 5 bases removed from V and 2 bases from J, the gap between germline ends came to 4 bases. The CDR3 runs to 12 residues. CDR1 and CDR2 (germline): SGHAT, FQDESV (reference sequence). Here the CDR3 reads CASSHPGNTIYF. The DNA of the CDR3 is TGTGCCAGCAGCCATCCTGGAAACACCATATATTTT.